This is a list of T cell receptor beta chains from one sample in a study of shared clonotypes between healthy human individuals. TCRdb's table, derived via immunoSEQ multiplex PCR, lists solely in-frame clones and lacks some. Of about 340,000 clones in the sample, around four fifths were seen once. Material for sequencing was memory CD4+ T cells sorted from blood. These receptors were obtained from a man aged 25 to 45 in good health. CDR3s include the opening cysteine and the closing phenylalanine or tryptophan. A D gene is named only where the DNA matches it firmly. A clone size is listed for some rows: how often the clone was seen (once, few, many), or a class if it is expanded.

clone_size	v_call	j_call	d_call	cdr3_nt	cdr3_aa
-	TRBV7-8	TRBJ2-7	TRBD1	TGTGCCAGCAGCTTAGTAGGAGAGACAGGGGCAGACGAGCAGTACTTC	CASSLVGETGADEQYF
-	TRBV5-1	TRBJ1-3	-	TGCGCCAGCAGCTACGGACAGACCTCTGGAAACACCATATATTTT	CASSYGQTSGNTIYF
-	TRBV6-5	TRBJ1-2	TRBD1	TGTGCCAGCAGCCCCGGACAGGGCAAGGACGGCTACACCTTC	CASSPGQGKDGYTF
-	TRBV5-8	TRBJ1-1	TRBD1	TGTGCCAGCAGCTTGTCCCGGACAGGGTCCACTGAAGCTTTCTTT	CASSLSRTGSTEAFF
few	TRBV9	TRBJ2-1	-	TGTGCCAGCAGCGAGGGAAGTTTTAGGGATGAGCAGTTCTTC	CASSEGSFRDEQFF
-	TRBV6-5	TRBJ1-1	-	TGTGCCAGCAGTTATCGGACAGTGGTTCAGGACACTGAAGCTTTCTTT	CASSYRTVVQDTEAFF
few	TRBV11-2	TRBJ1-4	-	TGTGCCAGCAGCTTCCTAGGGACACCTGGGGGTGAAAAACTGTTTTTT	CASSFLGTPGGEKLFF
few	TRBV10-1	TRBJ2-7	-	TGCGCCAGCAGCAAAGCCGGGACCGCAAATGGGTCCTACGAGCAGTACTTC	CASSKAGTANGSYEQYF
-	TRBV13	TRBJ1-2	-	TGTGCCAGCAGCTTAGACGCTAATAACTATGGCTACACCTTC	CASSLDANNYGYTF
-	TRBV6-5	TRBJ2-3	-	TGTGCCAGCACGGGAGACGCAGATACGCAGTATTTT	CASTGDADTQYF
-	TRBV9	TRBJ1-1	-	TGTGCCAGCAGCGTAGTGTCTGGCACTGAAGCTTTCTTT	CASSVVSGTEAFF
-	TRBV10-3	TRBJ2-3	-	TGTGCCATCAGTTGGGGGGCCGGATCAGATACGCAGTATTTT	CAISWGAGSDTQYF
-	TRBV29-1	TRBJ2-6	-	TGCAGCGTTGAGGGGTCCTCCTCTGGGGCCAACGTCCTGACTTTC	CSVEGSSSGANVLTF
-	TRBV29-1	TRBJ2-7	TRBD2	TGCAGCGTTGTTGCGGGAGGGTCCTACGAGCAGTACTTC	CSVVAGGSYEQYF
few	TRBV9	TRBJ1-1	TRBD1	TGTGCCAGCAGCTTTGGACAGGGGAACACTGAAGCTTTCTTT	CASSFGQGNTEAFF
few	TRBV28	TRBJ2-5	TRBD2	TGTGCCAGCAGCTCCAGCGGGAGGGAGGAGACCCAGTACTTC	CASSSSGREETQYF
-	TRBV7-2	TRBJ2-1	-	TGTGCCAGCAGCTTAGCGACGACTAATGCTATGCATGAGCAGTTCTTC	CASSLATTNAMHEQFF
-	TRBV9	TRBJ1-2	TRBD1	TGTGCCAGCAGCGTAGGGGGGACAGGGATTGGTGGCTACACCTTC	CASSVGGTGIGGYTF
-	TRBV29-1	TRBJ2-5	TRBD1	TGCAGCGTTGATCAGGGGGCTTTTGAGACCCAGTACTTC	CSVDQGAFETQYF
-	TRBV18	TRBJ1-4	TRBD1	TGTGCCAGCAAACAGGGGAGGATTGAAAAACTGTTTTTT	CASKQGRIEKLFF
-	TRBV5-1	TRBJ1-2	TRBD1	TGCGCCAGCAGCTTGCAGGGGGCAGGTGGCTACACCTTC	CASSLQGAGGYTF
-	TRBV2	TRBJ1-2	-	TGTGCCAGCAGTCCGGACCGACCGAACTATGGCTACACCTTC	CASSPDRPNYGYTF
-	TRBV7-2	TRBJ2-1	-	TGTGCCAGCAGGCAGGGACTTACCAATGAGCAGTTCTTC	CASRQGLTNEQFF
-	TRBV2	TRBJ1-1	-	TGTGCCAGCATTCTCACAGAGAACACTGAAGCTTTCTTT	CASILTENTEAFF